This TCR beta chain was recovered during a study of tumor-infiltrating lymphocytes in primary liver carcinoma. Study context: Tumors were staged T1-T3 N0M0 and measured roughly 4.2 to 10 cm across. Study findings and constraints: Only about 8-25% of top clones occurred in every one of the five tumor regions.

Priming with a constant-region primer yielded TCR beta cDNA from around 0.45 ug total RNA. ARM-PCR, slightly modified, supplied the TCR beta libraries through three nested multiplex PCR rounds. MiXCR was run by TCRdb on the multiplex PCR reads, yielding one entry per CDR3 protein. The data show approximately 73,000 distinct CDR3 sequences, with approximately 74% seen just once and around a quarter held by the top ten. Turning to this clonotype: No antigen is known for it.

Unsorted bulk tissue of about 20-30 mg yielded co-extracted RNA and DNA. Sequencing input: liver tumor tissue from sampling region 4. The subset was: tumor region T4, right-lateral pole. The clonotype was recovered from a man aged 35 to 55 with primary liver carcinoma and hepatitis B virus infection.

The CDR3 nucleotides are TGTGCCAGCGGACAGCTCCAAGAGACCCAGTACTTC. Its translation is CASGQLQETQYF. The chain recombines TRBV2 with TRBJ2-5; D perhaps matches TRBD1 (6 bases). CDR1 SNHLY and CDR2 FYNNEI come from the germline V gene. V shed 8 bases and J shed 1 base, with 8 bases lying between them. The CDR3 sequence is 12 residues long. Full variable domain (remainder filled in from reference TRBV2 and TRBJ2-5): EPEVTQTPSHQVTQMGQEVILRCVPISNHLYFYWYRQILGQKVEFLVSFYNNEISEKSEIFDDQFSVERPDGSNFTLKIRSTKLEDSAMYFCASGQLQETQYFGPGTRLLVL.